This paragraph reports one T cell receptor (beta chain). Antigen: not known. The sample comes from a study of siplizumab effects on memory and regulatory T cells. General observations from the study: In unstimulated cells, naive T cells appeared more diverse than memory T cells and seemed major alloresponse contributors. Under siplizumab, alloreactive sequences traced to unstimulated CD4+ memory cells were significantly reduced. The Treg-derived share of mappable alloreactive CD4+ clones averaged 68.8% with siplizumab and over 25% in controls.

Assay: immunoSEQ multiplex PCR; the TCRdb copy retains only in-frame clones and omits some. The sample has 90,000 to 120,000 clones, about 94% seen once. Between the trimmed V and J ends, which lost 6 bases and 3 bases, there was a span of 12 bases. The CDR3 is made up of 14 amino acids. Germline loops: CDR1 SNHLY, CDR2 FYNNEI. The sample was Tregs sorted from blood. This receptor was obtained from a human donor in good health. The chain couples TRBV2 to TRBJ2-4, with D possibly being TRBD2 (5 bases). The CDR3 loop is CASRPTGFKNIQYF. The CDR3 DNA reads as TGTGCCAGCAGGCCGACGGGGTTCAAAAACATTCAGTACTTC.